The 12 T cell receptor beta chains below come from one sample, sequenced in a study of T cell responses to AZD1222 COVID-19 vaccine. Clones were sequenced by immunoSEQ multiplex PCR, and TCRdb holds only the in-frame ones, with some missing. The table shows roughly 120,000 clones, with 75% to 90% occurring only once. The input for sequencing was peripheral blood, taken on day 0 of MenACWY control vaccination. The receptors derive from an adult in good health.

This clone was counted between two and nine times. The junction departs from germline at one end; a sequencing error may be responsible. This chain uses TRBV9 with TRBJ2-7; D is perhaps TRBD1 (5 bases). The CDR3 has 16 residues. Germline CDR1 SGDLS, CDR2 YYNGEE. CDR3 DNA sequence: TGTGCCAGCAGTGTAGGCCCGACAGCTACCAACTACGAGCAGTACTTC. It translates to CASSVGPTATNYEQYF.

V is TRBV18 and J is TRBJ1-1; D remains ambiguous. CDR1 is KGHSH and CDR2 is LQKENI in the germline V gene. V was trimmed by 4 bases and J by 7 bases, leaving 16 bases between them. The CDR3 has 14 amino acids. The CDR3 DNA reads as TGTGCCAGCTCACGACTCACCATACAGTATGAAGCTTTCTTT. It is translated as CASSRLTIQYEAFF.

This clone was seen just once. The chain carries TRBV7-2 and TRBJ2-1; 9 nucleotides match TRBD1. The germline V gene encodes CDR1 SGHTA and CDR2 FQGNSA. The CDR3 runs 15 residues. The V segment lost 4 bases and the J segment 7 bases; nucleotides outside the gene matches: 8. CDR3 in DNA: TGTGCCAGCAGCTCCGGGACAGGGAATCGTAATGAGCAGTTCTTC. As protein: CASSSGTGNRNEQFF.

The chain is built from TRBV4-1 and TRBJ2-3; 8 bases map to TRBD1. CDR1 MGHRA and CDR2 YSYEKL come from the germline V gene. CDR3 length equals 16 residues. Germline trimming cut 0 bases from V and 6 bases from J; bases unmatched to any gene: 8. CDR3 loop: CASSQDLTGGWDTQYF. In DNA, the CDR3 is TGCGCCAGCAGCCAAGATTTAACAGGGGGTTGGGATACGCAGTATTTT.

To note about this clone: The sample carries other DNA sequences with the same CDR3. This chain connects TRBV6-6 to TRBJ1-3, with TRBD1 matching over 8 bases. This CDR3 is 15 amino acids long. From germline, CDR1 is MNHNY and CDR2 SVGAGI (reference sequence). J lost 1 base, V lost 2 bases, and 1 base had no gene match. The CDR3 DNA reads TGTGCCAGCAGTTACGGACAGGGATCTGGAAACACCATATATTTT. Translated, it gives CASSYGQGSGNTIYF.

The rearrangement links TRBV9 to TRBJ2-1; D is ambiguous. This CDR3 is built from 14 residues. V lost 4 bases and J lost 0, with 8 bases in between. CDR1 and CDR2 (germline): SGDLS, YYNGEE. CDR3 DNA sequence: TGTGCCAGCAGCCCCGGTAACTCCTACAATGAGCAGTTCTTC. Translation: CASSPGNSYNEQFF.

The chain is built from TRBV24-1 and TRBJ2-1, with 13 bases matching TRBD2. Germline V gene data show CDR1 as KGHDR and CDR2 as SFDVKD. The CDR3 is 17 amino acids. V was clipped by 5 bases and J by 5 bases; unmatched bases: 8. The CDR3 bases are TGTGCCACCAGTGGCACCATGGGACTAGCGGGGCACAATGAGCAGTTCTTC. The encoded protein is CATSGTMGLAGHNEQFF.

This clone was seen a single time. At one end, the junction sequence differs from germline, possibly due to a read error. The V and J genes are TRBV5-5 and TRBJ1-4, with 9 nucleotides matching TRBD1. This CDR3 comprises 12 residues. Germline V gene lookup returns CDR1 SGHKS and CDR2 YYEKEE (reference sequence). CDR3 amino acids: CASSAGQGKEDF. The CDR3 coding sequence is TGTGCCAGCAGCGCGGGACAGGGAAAGGAGGATTTT. The full variable domain, completed using reference TRBV5-5 and TRBJ1-4, is DAGVTQSPTHLIKTRGQQVTLRCSPISGHKSVSWYQQVLGQGPQFIFQYYEKEERGRGNFPDRFSARQFPNYSSELNVNALLLGDSALYLCASSAGQGKEDFGSGTQLSVL.

The chain couples TRBV12-3 or TRBV12-4 to TRBJ1-1; D gene ambiguous. The CDR3 totals 13 residues. Trimming removed 5 bases from V and 2 bases from J, with 9 bases in between. In DNA, the CDR3 is TGTGCCAGCAGTCCCTGGGGAAACACTGAAGCTTTCTTT. As protein: CASSPWGNTEAFF.

The genes are TRBV18 and TRBJ1-6; 8 nucleotides line up with TRBD1. With 1 base clipped from V and 9 bases from J, the junction kept 8 bases outside the gene matches. Germline CDR1 reads KGHSH; CDR2 reads LQKENI. The CDR3 has 16 amino acids. CDR3 DNA sequence: TGTGCCAGCTCACCACTGGGCAGGGGGCGAAGTTCACCCCTCCACTTT. It encodes CASSPLGRGRSSPLHF. The entire variable domain, with the rest obtained from reference TRBV18 and TRBJ1-6, is as follows: NAGVMQNPRHLVRRRGQEARLRCSPMKGHSHVYWYRQLPEEGLKFMVYLQKENIIDESGMPKERFSAEFPKEGPSILRIQQVVRGDSAAYFCASSPLGRGRSSPLHFGNGTRLTVT.

The rearrangement joins TRBV5-5 to TRBJ1-1; 7 bases match TRBD1. V gave up 3 bases and J gave up 4 bases; unmatched junction bases: 3. This CDR3 contains 13 residues. Germline loops: CDR1 SGHKS, CDR2 YYEKEE (reference sequence). CDR3 DNA: TGTGCCAGCAGCTCCGACAGGGCCACTGAAGCTTTCTTT. Encoded protein: CASSSDRATEAFF.

The chain uses TRBV28 and TRBJ1-2, with D tentatively TRBD1 (5 bases). Trimming removed 6 bases at V and 8 bases at J, with 19 bases between. Germline CDR1 is MDHEN and CDR2 is SYDVKM. The CDR3 runs to 14 residues. CDR3 in DNA: TGTGCCAGCAGCGAGGCCCAGGGTCGGCGCGGCTACACCTTC. Its translation: CASSEAQGRRGYTF.